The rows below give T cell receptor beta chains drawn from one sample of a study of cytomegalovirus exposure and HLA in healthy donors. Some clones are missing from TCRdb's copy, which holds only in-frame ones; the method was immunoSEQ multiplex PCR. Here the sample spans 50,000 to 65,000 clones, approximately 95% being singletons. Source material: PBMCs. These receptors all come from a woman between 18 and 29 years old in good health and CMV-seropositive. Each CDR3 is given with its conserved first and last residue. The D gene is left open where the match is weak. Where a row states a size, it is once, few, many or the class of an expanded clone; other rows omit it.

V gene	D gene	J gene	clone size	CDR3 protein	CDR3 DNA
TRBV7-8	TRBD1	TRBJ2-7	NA	CASSLVGVGTVSYEQYF	TGTGCCAGCAGCTTAGTAGGGGTCGGGACAGTCTCCTACGAGCAGTACTTC
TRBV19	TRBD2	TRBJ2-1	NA	CASSHQLAGGGNEQFF	TGTGCCAGTAGCCATCAACTAGCGGGAGGGGGGAATGAGCAGTTCTTC
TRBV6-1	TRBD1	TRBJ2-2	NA	CASSEGQGANAGELFF	TGTGCCAGCAGTGAAGGACAGGGGGCAAATGCCGGGGAGCTGTTTTTT
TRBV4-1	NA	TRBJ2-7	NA	CASSQPQGGRYEQYF	TGCGCCAGCAGCCAACCCCAGGGGGGAAGGTACGAGCAGTACTTC
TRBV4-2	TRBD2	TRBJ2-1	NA	CASSQEGEAAGGYNEQFF	TGTGCCAGCAGCCAAGAGGGCGAGGCAGCGGGAGGGTACAATGAGCAGTTCTTC
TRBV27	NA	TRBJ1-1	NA	CASSLKQGVNAFF	TGTGCCAGCAGTCTCAAACAGGGAGTGAATGCTTTCTTT
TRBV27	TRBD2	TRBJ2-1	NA	CASSLLAGVLTEQFF	TGTGCCAGCAGTTTACTAGCGGGAGTATTAACTGAGCAGTTCTTC
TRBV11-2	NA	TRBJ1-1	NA	CASSPPASGAGDTEAFF	TGTGCCAGCAGCCCCCCCGCTTCAGGGGCAGGGGACACTGAAGCTTTCTTT
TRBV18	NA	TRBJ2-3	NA	CASSPRLGSVSTDTQYF	TGTGCCAGCTCACCAAGATTGGGTAGCGTAAGCACAGATACGCAGTATTTT
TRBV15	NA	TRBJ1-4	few	CATSREGLGNEKLFF	TGTGCCACCAGCAGAGAGGGGCTGGGTAATGAAAAACTGTTTTTT
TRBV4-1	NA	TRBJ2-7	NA	CASSQVRTQGYEQYF	TGCGCCAGCAGCCAAGTTCGGACCCAGGGCTACGAGCAGTACTTC
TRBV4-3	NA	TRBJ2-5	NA	CASSPGPLGGQETQYF	TGCGCCAGCAGCCCAGGTCCCTTGGGGGGCCAAGAGACCCAGTACTTC
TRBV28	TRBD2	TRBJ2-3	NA	CASRASLAGGTDTQYF	TGTGCCAGCAGAGCATCACTAGCGGGGGGTACAGATACGCAGTATTTT
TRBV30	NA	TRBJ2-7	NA	CAWCPNRDYEQYF	TGTGCCTGGTGCCCCAACAGGGACTACGAGCAGTATTTC
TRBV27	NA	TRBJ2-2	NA	CASKLNTGELFF	TGTGCCAGCAAACTGAACACCGGGGAGCTGTTTTTT
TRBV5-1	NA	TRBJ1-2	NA	CASSLDSNSYGYTF	TGCGCCAGCAGCTTGGACAGCAACTCCTATGGCTACACCTTC
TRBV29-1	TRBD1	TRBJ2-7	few	CSVAQGVGIYEQYF	TGCAGCGTGGCCCAGGGGGTCGGGATTTACGAGCAGTACTTC
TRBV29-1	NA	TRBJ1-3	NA	CSVGARDTIYF	TGCAGCGTTGGGGCAAGAGACACCATATATTTT
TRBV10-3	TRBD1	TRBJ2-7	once	CAISNPGRTGDEQYF	TGTGCCATCAGTAATCCCGGGAGGACAGGGGACGAGCAGTACTTC
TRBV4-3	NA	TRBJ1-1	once	CASSQDEERAFF	TGCGCCAGCAGCCAAGATGAGGAGAGGGCTTTCTTT
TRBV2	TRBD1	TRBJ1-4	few	CASNGRGTGGEKLFF	TGTGCCAGCAACGGGAGGGGGACAGGGGGTGAAAAACTGTTTTTT
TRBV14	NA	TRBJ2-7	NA	CASSQGERGFSYEQYF	TGTGCCAGCAGCCAAGGCGAAAGGGGATTCTCCTACGAGCAGTACTTC
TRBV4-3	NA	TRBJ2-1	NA	CASSHPGLGSNEQFF	TGCGCCAGCAGCCATCCGGGACTCGGATCCAATGAGCAGTTCTTC
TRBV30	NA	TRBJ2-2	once	CAWSSSRELFF	TGTGCCTGGAGTTCCTCCCGGGAGCTGTTTTTT
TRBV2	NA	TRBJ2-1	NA	CASSENGREDEQFF	TGTGCCAGCAGTGAAAATGGGCGGGAAGATGAGCAGTTCTTC
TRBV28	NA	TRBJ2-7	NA	CAGSTRAFEQYF	TGTGCCGGGTCCACTAGGGCTTTTGAGCAGTACTTC
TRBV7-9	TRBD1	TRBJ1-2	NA	CASSLPWPGQLNYGYTF	TGTGCCAGCAGCCTACCCTGGCCGGGACAGCTTAACTATGGCTACACCTTC
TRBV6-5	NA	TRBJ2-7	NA	CASSYDGAAAGRQYF	TGTGCCAGCAGTTACGATGGGGCGGCGGCCGGGAGGCAGTACTTC
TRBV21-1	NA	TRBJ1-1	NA	CASSKVRVSLHTEAFF	TGTGCCAGCAGCAAAGTCCGGGTGTCCTTACACACTGAAGCTTTCTTT
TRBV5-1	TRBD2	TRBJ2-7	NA	CASSSTTSGGGNYEQYF	TGCGCCAGCAGCTCAACAACTAGCGGGGGAGGGAATTACGAGCAGTACTTC
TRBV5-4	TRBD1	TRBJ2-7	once	CASSPQQQGNEQYF	TGTGCCAGCAGCCCCCAACAACAGGGGAACGAGCAGTACTTC
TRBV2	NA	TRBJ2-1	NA	CASSETGLWTGNEQFF	TGTGCCAGCAGTGAAACAGGTTTGTGGACGGGCAATGAGCAGTTCTTC
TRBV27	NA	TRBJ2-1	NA	CASQRRASYNEQFF	TGTGCCAGCCAACGCAGGGCCTCCTACAATGAGCAGTTCTTC
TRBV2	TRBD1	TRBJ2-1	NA	CASSVGQGGDEQFF	TGTGCCAGCAGTGTGGGACAGGGGGGAGATGAGCAGTTCTTC
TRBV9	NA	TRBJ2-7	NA	CASGRHGYEQYF	TGTGCCAGCGGGAGGCATGGCTACGAGCAGTACTTC
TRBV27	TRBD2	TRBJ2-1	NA	CASRVPSGGRNEQFF	TGTGCCAGCAGGGTCCCTAGCGGGGGGCGCAATGAGCAGTTCTTC
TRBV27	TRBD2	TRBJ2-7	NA	CASSRTSGVTYEQYF	TGTGCCAGCAGTAGGACTAGCGGGGTTACCTACGAGCAGTACTTC
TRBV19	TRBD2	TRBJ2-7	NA	CASSIGGGYEQYF	TGTGCCAGTAGTATCGGGGGAGGGTACGAGCAGTACTTC
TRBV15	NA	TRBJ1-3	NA	CATSRDEGSGNTIYF	TGTGCCACCAGCAGAGATGAGGGATCTGGAAACACCATATATTTT
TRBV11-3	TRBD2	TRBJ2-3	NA	CASSVHGGRGTDTQYF	TGTGCCAGCAGCGTACATGGCGGGAGAGGCACAGATACGCAGTATTTT
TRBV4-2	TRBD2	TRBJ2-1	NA	CASSHLTSGSKNEQFF	TGTGCCAGCAGCCATTTGACTAGCGGGAGCAAGAATGAGCAGTTCTTC
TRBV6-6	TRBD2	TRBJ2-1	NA	CATTPTSGYNEQFF	TGTGCCACCACCCCGACTAGCGGATACAATGAGCAGTTCTTC
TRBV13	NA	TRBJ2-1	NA	CASSLALRGSYNEQFF	TGTGCCAGCAGCCTTGCACTCCGGGGCTCCTACAATGAGCAGTTCTTC
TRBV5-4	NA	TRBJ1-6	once	CASSPTRGYNSPLHF	TGTGCCAGCAGCCCCACCCGCGGCTATAATTCACCCCTCCACTTT
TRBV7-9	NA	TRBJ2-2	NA	CASSMDSNTGELFF	TGTGCCAGCAGTATGGACAGTAACACCGGGGAGCTGTTTTTT
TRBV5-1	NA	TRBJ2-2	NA	CASSPVPSGELFF	TGCGCCAGCAGCCCCGTTCCGAGCGGGGAGCTGTTTTTT
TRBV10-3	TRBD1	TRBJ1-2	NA	CAISESVGQGEEITF	TGTGCCATCAGTGAGTCTGTGGGACAGGGGGAAGAAATCACCTTC
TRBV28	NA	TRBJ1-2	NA	CASSPAGTTSGGYTF	TGTGCCAGCAGCCCTGCCGGGACTACATCGGGCGGCTACACCTTC
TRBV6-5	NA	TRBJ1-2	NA	CASNDKSSGYTF	TGTGCCAGCAATGACAAATCTAGCGGCTACACCTTC
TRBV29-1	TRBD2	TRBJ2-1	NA	CSVEPPDSGGEYNEQFF	TGCAGCGTTGAACCCCCCGATAGCGGGGGGGAATACAATGAGCAGTTCTTC
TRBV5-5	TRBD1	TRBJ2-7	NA	CASSYGTGRSYEQYF	TGTGCCAGCAGCTACGGGACAGGACGCTCCTACGAGCAGTACTTC
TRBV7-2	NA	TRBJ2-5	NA	CASSWGERQETQYF	TGTGCCAGCAGCTGGGGAGAACGCCAAGAGACCCAGTACTTC
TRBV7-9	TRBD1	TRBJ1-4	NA	CASSFGQGGEKLFF	TGTGCCAGCAGCTTTGGGCAGGGGGGAGAAAAACTGTTTTTT
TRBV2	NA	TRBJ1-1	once	CASSERPSEAFF	TGTGCCAGCAGTGAGCGGCCCAGTGAAGCTTTCTTT